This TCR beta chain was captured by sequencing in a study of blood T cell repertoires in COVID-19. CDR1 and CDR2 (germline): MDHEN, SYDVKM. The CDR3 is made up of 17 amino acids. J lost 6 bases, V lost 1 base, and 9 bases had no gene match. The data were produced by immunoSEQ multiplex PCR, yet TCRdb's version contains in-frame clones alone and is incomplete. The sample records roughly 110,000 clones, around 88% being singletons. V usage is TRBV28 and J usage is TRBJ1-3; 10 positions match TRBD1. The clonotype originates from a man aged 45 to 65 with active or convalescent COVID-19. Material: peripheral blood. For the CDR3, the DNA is TGTGCCAGCAGTTTATCTCTTGGGACAGGGGCGGAAAACACCATATATTTT. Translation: CASSLSLGTGAENTIYF.